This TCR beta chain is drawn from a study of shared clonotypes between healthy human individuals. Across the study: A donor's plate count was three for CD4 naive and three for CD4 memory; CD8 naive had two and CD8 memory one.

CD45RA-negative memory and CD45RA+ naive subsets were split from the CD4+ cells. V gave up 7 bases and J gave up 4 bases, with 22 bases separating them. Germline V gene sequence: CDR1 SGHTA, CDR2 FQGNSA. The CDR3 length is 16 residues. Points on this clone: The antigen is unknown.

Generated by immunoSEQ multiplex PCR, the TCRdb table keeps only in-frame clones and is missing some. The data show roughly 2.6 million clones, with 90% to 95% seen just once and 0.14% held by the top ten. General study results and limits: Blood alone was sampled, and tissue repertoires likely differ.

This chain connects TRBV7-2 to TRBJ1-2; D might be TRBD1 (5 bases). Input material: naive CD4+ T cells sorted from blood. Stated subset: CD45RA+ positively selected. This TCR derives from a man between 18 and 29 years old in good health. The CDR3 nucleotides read TGTGCCAGCACCATAGCGGGCGGGGGAGCCTCCTATGGCTACACCTTC. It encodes CASTIAGGGASYGYTF.